This T cell receptor beta chain is drawn from a study of blood T cell repertoires in COVID-19 (dated by TCRdb to 2020 to 2022). With respect to the entire study: Samples from collaborators originated in the United States, Italy and Spain and spanned both the acute and convalescent phases of COVID-19. The material from the prospective study consisted of cDNA or gDNA derived from T cells, B-cell-depleted T cells, or PBMCs. The dataset comprised deeply sampled blood TCRbeta repertoires from subjects exposed to, actively infected with, or recovered from COVID-19. The repertoires were released in a freely available public database meant as a resource for research on the immune response to SARS-CoV-2. The samples were drawn from the first 160 participants of the ongoing ImmuneRACE study and from 1,200 or so subjects provided by 6 global collaborators. The sample metadata nearly always contained a de-identified subject ID, COVID-19 status, age in years and sex. Where HLA class I and class II types were available, the types were taken from metadata supplied by the sample provider, not from assay-based typing. Results and caveats for the whole study, not just this receptor: The amount of clinical and demographic metadata varied by source and participant and was provided uncurated.

The germline V gene gives CDR1 as MDHEN and CDR2 as SYDVKM. V lost 7 bases and J lost 9 bases; the stretch between them is 13 bases long. The CDR3, from cysteine to phenylalanine, totals 12 residues. The retained sequence is limited to the CDR3, 36 bases, with the frame set at the first base. On this clone: No cognate antigen has been identified for it. Base quality data are lacking; no much larger clone is found one base away.

TCRbeta CDR3 regions were amplified from genomic DNA using the immunoSEQ Assay, a bias-controlled multiplex PCR. Per the original workflow: The number of nucleated cells in each sample was estimated from the amplification of reference gene primers within the assay. Sequence reads were collapsed and filtered to measure the absolute abundance of every unique TCRbeta CDR3 rearrangement. For each sample, productive Simpson clonality was calculated as the square root of Simpson's diversity index across productive rearrangements. The table was pulled from immuneACCESS by TCRdb, which kept in-frame rearrangements only. Such tables lose some clones; where checked, under half of the loss comes from unresolved V genes, and the rest has no known cause. V and J calls and clone size come straight from that table; D and trimming were deduced from the DNA. The sample yields around 270,000 clones; around four fifths were counted once. The top ten constitute roughly 4% of the sample.

Each collaborating institution followed its own protocols to collect whole blood in K2EDTA tubes. For TCRbeta analysis, collaborators shipped samples in one of three forms: frozen whole blood, isolated PBMCs, or DNA extracted from either of those sample types. The receptor was isolated from a man between 60 and 70 years old with acute or convalescent COVID-19. Sequencing was carried out using peripheral blood. The chain is assembled from TRBV28 and TRBJ1-3; the D gene cannot be resolved reliably. The nucleotide sequence reads TGTGCCAGCACTTCGACACCACCCACCATATATTTT. Its protein is CASTSTPPTIYF. Beyond the CDR3, the reference TRBV28 and TRBJ1-3 genes provide the residues; the full variable domain reads: DVKVTQSSRYLVKRTGEKVFLECVQDMDHENMFWYRQDPGLGLRLIYFSYDVKMKEKGDIPEGYSVSREKKERFSLILESASTNQTSMYLCASTSTPPTIYFGEGSWLTVV.